This T cell receptor (beta chain) originates from a study of T-cell reconstitution after alpha-beta-depleted transplantation in children. Ten or more counts support this clonotype. The germline V and J ends were trimmed by 5 bases and 5 bases, with 13 bases remaining between them. Germline values: CDR1 SGHVS, CDR2 FQNEAQ. CDR3 length: 14 residues. Preparation of the TCRbeta library involved a method that used unique molecular identifiers. TCRdb fed the PCR reads into MiXCR, producing one record per CDR3 protein. The table shows more than 150,000 distinct CDR3 sequences, with roughly 15% occurring only once.

V and J are TRBV7-8 and TRBJ1-5, with a weak D call TRBD1 (5 bases). The sequence derives from a human donor who donated a stem cell graft to a child with acute lymphoblastic leukemia. The specimen was PBMCs from the stem cell graft donor, collected from the stem cell graft. The CDR3 here is CASSPTGGDQPQHF. As DNA, the CDR3 is TGTGCCAGCAGCCCCACCGGGGGAGATCAGCCCCAGCATTTT.